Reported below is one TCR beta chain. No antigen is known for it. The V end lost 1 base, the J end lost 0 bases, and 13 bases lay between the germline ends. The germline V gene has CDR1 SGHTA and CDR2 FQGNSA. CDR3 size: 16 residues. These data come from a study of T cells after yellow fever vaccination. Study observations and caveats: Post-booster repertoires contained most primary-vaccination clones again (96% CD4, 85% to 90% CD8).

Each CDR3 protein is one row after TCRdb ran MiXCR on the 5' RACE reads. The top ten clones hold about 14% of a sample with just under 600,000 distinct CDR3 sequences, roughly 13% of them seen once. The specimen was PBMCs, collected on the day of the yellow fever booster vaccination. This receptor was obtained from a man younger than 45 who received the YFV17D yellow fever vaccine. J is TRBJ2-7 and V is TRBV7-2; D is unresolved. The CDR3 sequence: CASSLGGGRRSYEQYF. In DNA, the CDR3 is TGTGCCAGCAGCTTAGGCGGCGGCCGCCGCTCCTACGAGCAGTACTTC.